Included here is one T cell receptor (beta chain) sequence, with context. This entry belongs to a study of blood T cell repertoires in COVID-19. Turning to the study itself: The United States, Italy and Spain supplied acute and convalescent COVID-19 samples. In each case, the material was cDNA or gDNA derived from T cells, B-cell-depleted T cells, or PBMCs.

After removal of 2 bases from V and 2 bases from J, the junction contained 1 base not matched to a gene. Looked up from germline, CDR1 is LNHDA and CDR2 is SQIVND (reference sequence). The CDR3 runs to 15 residues. As originally analysed: Nucleated cell counts were estimated from reference gene primer amplification. The assay was immunoSEQ multiplex PCR, and TCRdb's table has in-frame clones only and misses some. V, J and clone size are taken as reported in that table, and D and trimming were inferred from the DNA itself. This table has roughly 95,000 clones, approximately 80% appearing once. Sample: peripheral blood. This clonotype originated in a human donor in a cohort sampled during active COVID-19. The chain combines TRBV19 with TRBJ1-5; 9 nucleotides match TRBD1. For the CDR3, the DNA is TGTGCCAGTAGTATAAGGGACAGGGGCAATCAGCCCCAGCATTTT. Its protein product is CASSIRDRGNQPQHF.